The clone carrying this T cell receptor beta chain turned up a few times. Antigen specificity is unknown. These data originate in a study of response to subunit inactivated influenza vaccine. Study-level findings and limits: T cells newly recruited by each seasonal influenza vaccination are few, the authors suggested.

The germline gives CDR1 SGHNT, CDR2 YENEEA. Trimming took 4 bases from V and 0 from J, leaving 10 bases between them. The CDR3 contains 15 residues. TCRdb re-analysed the RT-PCR reads in MiXCR, keeping a single row per CDR3 protein. The sample holds 550,000 to 800,000 distinct CDR3 sequences, more than 11% seen once. The chain has TRBV11-3 and TRBJ2-1, with D possibly being TRBD2 (6 bases). The sequencing used PBMCs from blood, collected less than 15 days before vaccination. This TCR came from a man aged 50 or older who received an inactivated influenza vaccine. The CDR3 region is CASSSRLDSYNEQFF. Written as DNA, the CDR3 is TGTGCCAGCAGCTCGAGACTAGACTCCTACAATGAGCAGTTCTTC.